These 8 T cell receptor beta chains originate from one sample sequenced in a study of cytotoxic CD8 clonotypes in ibrutinib-treated CLL. The table came from immunoSEQ multiplex PCR; TCRdb's copy has only in-frame clones and leaves some out. The data contain 90,000 to 150,000 clones, roughly 57% of them singletons. The specimen was PBMCs, collected after 24 months of ibrutinib treatment. All receptors derive from a human donor with chronic lymphocytic leukemia.

The rearrangement uses TRBV27 and TRBJ1-1; tentatively, D is TRBD1 (5 bases). V lost 5 bases, J lost 6 bases, and 22 bases lay in between. The CDR3 consists of 16 residues. Germline V lookup: CDR1 MNHEY, CDR2 SMNVEV (reference sequence). The CDR3: CASSPTGEANAPEAFF. For the CDR3, the DNA is TGTGCCAGCAGTCCGACGGGGGAGGCAAATGCCCCTGAAGCTTTCTTT.

This chain links TRBV7-2 with TRBJ2-4; the D gene is possibly TRBD1 (7 bases). CDR1 and CDR2 from the germline V gene are SGHTA and FQGNSA. V lost 5 bases and J lost 8, with 16 bases in between. This CDR3 is built from 14 residues. CDR3 sequence reads: CASSPQGGPDIQYF. The CDR3 nucleotides are TGTGCCAGCAGCCCCCAGGGGGGCCCAGACATTCAGTACTTC.

The CDR3 region is CASSEFSGLQETQYF. As DNA, the CDR3 is TGTGCCAGCAGTGAATTTTCAGGGCTACAAGAGACCCAGTACTTC. This sequence joins TRBV6-1 and TRBJ2-5; D is perhaps TRBD1 (5 bases). Germline CDR1 is MNHNS and CDR2 is SASEGT. The CDR3 covers 15 residues. Trimming pared 2 bases from V and 2 bases from J, leaving 12 bases between.

The table lists this clone with a count of one. This chain uses TRBV5-1 with TRBJ2-7, with 7 bases that match TRBD1. The J segment lost 5 bases and the V segment lost 3 bases, leaving 8 bases of the junction unmatched. Germline V gene data show CDR1 as SGHRS and CDR2 as YFSETQ. The CDR3 runs to 14 residues. The CDR3 bases are TGCGCCAGCAGCTCCGGACAGGTTGGGAACGAGCAGTACTTC. Its protein is CASSSGQVGNEQYF.

Points on this clone: Here the CDR3 omits its conserved ending phenylalanine or tryptophan, so a read error is the likely source. It is unclear where the CDR3 begins or ends on the DNA, so no DNA is shown, and the CDR3 is as TCRdb lists it. V usage is TRBV28 and J usage is TRBJ1-2. The CDR3 comprises 14 residues, both ends counted. The germline V gene encodes CDR1 MDHEN and CDR2 SYDVKM. CDR3 sequence: CASSLLKLGGAAEL.

This clone was seen only once. The chain joins TRBV9 to TRBJ2-1; possibly TRBD1 for D (8 bases). Trimming left V 4 bases short and J 4 bases short, with 15 bases between. Per the germline V gene, CDR1 is SGDLS and CDR2 is YYNGEE. The CDR3 is made up of 15 amino acids. The CDR3 DNA follows: TGTGCCAGCAGCCCCGGACAGGGAGGGTACAATGAGCAGTTCTTC. Translating gives CASSPGQGGYNEQFF.

The V call is TRBV5-1, the J call TRBJ2-5; D gene uncertain. CDR1 is SGHRS, CDR2 YFSETQ, per germline. Deletions cut 0 bases from V and 2 bases from J, with 8 bases between. The CDR3 runs to 14 residues. CDR3 DNA: TGCGCCAGCAGCTTGGGGAACCAGCAAGAGACCCAGTACTTC. Its translation: CASSLGNQQETQYF.

This clone was seen a single time. The DNA of the CDR3 is TGTGCCAGCAGGACGGGTAATGAGCAGTTCTTC. Protein product: CASRTGNEQFF. This chain uses TRBV25-1 with TRBJ2-1; D remains ambiguous. V dropped 6 bases and J dropped 7 bases, with 7 bases sitting between them. This CDR3 has 11 amino acids. CDR1 is MGHDK, CDR2 SYGVNS, per germline.